Below, 4 T cell receptor beta chains from the same sample are listed, as sequenced in a study of blood T cell repertoires in COVID-19. Measured with immunoSEQ multiplex PCR; TCRdb has only the in-frame clones, and not every one. The data hold a few hundred thousand clones, with nearly 90% observed a single time. Specimen: peripheral blood. The receptors stem from a woman in her forties who had recovered from COVID-19.

V usage is TRBV2 and J usage is TRBJ2-3; the match to TRBD2 covers 7 bases. The CDR3 is made up of 17 amino acids. Per germline, CDR1 SNHLY and CDR2 FYNNEI. V lost 7 bases, J lost 6 bases, and 19 bases stayed unmatched. CDR3: CASKTDGTGGGVDTQYF. The CDR3 DNA follows: TGTGCCAGCAAAACCGACGGAACAGGCGGGGGAGTCGATACGCAGTATTTT.

V usage is TRBV19 and J usage is TRBJ1-2; 10 positions agree with TRBD1. CDR1 and CDR2 (germline): LNHDA, SQIVND (reference sequence). This CDR3 is built from 20 residues. The ends lost 6 bases at V and 3 bases at J; junction bases unmatched: 22. The CDR3 DNA follows: TGTGCCAGTAGGCATACCCCGTTTTGGGACAGGGGATTTCGTCACTATGGCTACACCTTC. Encoded protein: CASRHTPFWDRGFRHYGYTF.

V and J are TRBV28 and TRBJ1-2; the D is unclear. The CDR3 sequence is 11 residues long. Per germline, CDR1 MDHEN and CDR2 SYDVKM. V dropped 4 bases and J dropped 3 bases, with 3 bases sitting between them. The CDR3 region is CASSYYYGYTF. Written as DNA, the CDR3 is TGTGCCAGCAGTTACTACTATGGCTACACCTTC.

This rearrangement joins TRBV28 to TRBJ2-2, with 8 bases matching TRBD1. The J segment lost 2 bases and the V segment lost 5 bases, leaving 7 bases of the junction unmatched. CDR1 is MDHEN and CDR2 is SYDVKM in the germline V gene. This CDR3 has 16 residues. This chain's CDR3 is CASSNTGTGNTGELFF. The DNA for the CDR3 is TGTGCCAGCAGTAATACCGGGACAGGAAACACCGGGGAGCTGTTTTTT.